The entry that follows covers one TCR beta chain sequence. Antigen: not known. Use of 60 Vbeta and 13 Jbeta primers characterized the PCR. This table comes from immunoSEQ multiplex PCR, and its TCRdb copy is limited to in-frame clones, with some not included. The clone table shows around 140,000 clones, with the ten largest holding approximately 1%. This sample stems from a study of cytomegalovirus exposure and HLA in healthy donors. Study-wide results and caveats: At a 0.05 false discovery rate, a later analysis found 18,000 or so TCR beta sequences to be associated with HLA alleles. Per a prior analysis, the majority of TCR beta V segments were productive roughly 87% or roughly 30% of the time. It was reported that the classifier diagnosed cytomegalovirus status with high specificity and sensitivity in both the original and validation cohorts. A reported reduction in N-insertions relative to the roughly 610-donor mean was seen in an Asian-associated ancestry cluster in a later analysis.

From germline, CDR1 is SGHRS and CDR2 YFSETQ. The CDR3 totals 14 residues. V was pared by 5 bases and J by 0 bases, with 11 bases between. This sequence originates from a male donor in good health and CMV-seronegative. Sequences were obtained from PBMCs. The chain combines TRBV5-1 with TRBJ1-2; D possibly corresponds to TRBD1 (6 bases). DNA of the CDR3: TGCGCCAGCAGAGGTACAGGGACTAACTATGGCTACACCTTC. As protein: CASRGTGTNYGYTF.